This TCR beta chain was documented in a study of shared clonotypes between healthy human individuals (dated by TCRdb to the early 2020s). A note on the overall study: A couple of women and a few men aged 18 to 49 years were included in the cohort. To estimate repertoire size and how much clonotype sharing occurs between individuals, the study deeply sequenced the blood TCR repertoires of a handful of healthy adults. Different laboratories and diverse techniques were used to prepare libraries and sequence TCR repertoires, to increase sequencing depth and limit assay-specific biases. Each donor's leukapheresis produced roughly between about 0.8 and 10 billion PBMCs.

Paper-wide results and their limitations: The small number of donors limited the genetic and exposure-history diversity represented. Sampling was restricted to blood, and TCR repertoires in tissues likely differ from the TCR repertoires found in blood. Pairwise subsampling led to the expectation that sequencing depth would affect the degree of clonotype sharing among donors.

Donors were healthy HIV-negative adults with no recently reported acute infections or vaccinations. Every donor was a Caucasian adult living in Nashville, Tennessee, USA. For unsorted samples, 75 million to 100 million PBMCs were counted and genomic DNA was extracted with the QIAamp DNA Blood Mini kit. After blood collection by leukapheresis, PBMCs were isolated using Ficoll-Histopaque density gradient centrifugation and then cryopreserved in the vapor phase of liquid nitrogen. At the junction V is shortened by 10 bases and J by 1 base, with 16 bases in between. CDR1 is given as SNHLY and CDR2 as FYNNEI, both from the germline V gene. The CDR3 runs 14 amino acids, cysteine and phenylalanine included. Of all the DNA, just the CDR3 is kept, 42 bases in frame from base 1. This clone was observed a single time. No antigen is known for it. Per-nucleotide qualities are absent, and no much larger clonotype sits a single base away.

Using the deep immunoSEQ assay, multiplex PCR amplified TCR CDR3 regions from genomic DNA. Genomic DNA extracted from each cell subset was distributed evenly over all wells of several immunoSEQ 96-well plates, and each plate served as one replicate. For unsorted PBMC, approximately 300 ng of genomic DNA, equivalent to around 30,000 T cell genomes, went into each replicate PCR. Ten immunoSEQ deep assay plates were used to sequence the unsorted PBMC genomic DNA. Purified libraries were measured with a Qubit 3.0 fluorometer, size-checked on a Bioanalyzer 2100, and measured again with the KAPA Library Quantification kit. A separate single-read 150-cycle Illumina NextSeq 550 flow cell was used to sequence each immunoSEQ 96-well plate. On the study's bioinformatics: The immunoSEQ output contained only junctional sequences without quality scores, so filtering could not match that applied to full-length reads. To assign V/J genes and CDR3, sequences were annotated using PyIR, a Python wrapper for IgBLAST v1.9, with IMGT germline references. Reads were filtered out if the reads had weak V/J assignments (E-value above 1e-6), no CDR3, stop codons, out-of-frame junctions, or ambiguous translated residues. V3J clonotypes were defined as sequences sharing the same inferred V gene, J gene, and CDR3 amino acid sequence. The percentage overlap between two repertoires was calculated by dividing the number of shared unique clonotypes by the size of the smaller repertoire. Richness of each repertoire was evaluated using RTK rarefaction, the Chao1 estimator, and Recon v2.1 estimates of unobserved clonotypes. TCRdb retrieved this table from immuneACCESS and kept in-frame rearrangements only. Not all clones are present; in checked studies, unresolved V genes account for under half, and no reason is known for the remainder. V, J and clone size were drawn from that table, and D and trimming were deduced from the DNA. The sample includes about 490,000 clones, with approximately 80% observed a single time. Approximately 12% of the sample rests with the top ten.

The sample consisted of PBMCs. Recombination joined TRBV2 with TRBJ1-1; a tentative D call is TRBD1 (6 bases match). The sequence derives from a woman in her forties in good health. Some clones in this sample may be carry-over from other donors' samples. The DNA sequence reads TGTGCCACCCAAGGGGGGATCACGAACACTGAAGCTTTCTTT. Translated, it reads CATQGGITNTEAFF.